A single sample is the source of the 9 T cell receptor beta chains below, sequenced in a study of OX40 agonist ivuxolimab in advanced cancers. Profiling relied on immunoSEQ multiplex PCR, and the TCRdb table lists in-frame clones only, not all of them. The repertoire has almost 70,000 clones, around 90% of them found once; the top ten carry over 9.5%. The sequencing used CD4+ or CD8+ T cells sorted from blood, collected in a trial of the OX40 agonist ivuxolimab. Source of these receptors: an adult with an advanced solid tumor such as melanoma, head and neck, liver or kidney cancer.

The chain combines TRBV5-5 with TRBJ2-3; D is uncertain. The CDR3 length is 15 residues. The V gene lost 3 bases and the J gene lost 6 bases, with 17 bases spanning the gap. Germline V gene sequence: CDR1 SGHKS, CDR2 YYEKEE (reference sequence). CDR3 sequence (DNA): TGTGCCAGCAGCTCAGACCAACGACTTATGGATACGCAGTATTTT. It encodes CASSSDQRLMDTQYF.

The chain couples TRBV19 to TRBJ1-4; D gene uncertain. This CDR3 comprises 15 residues. Trimming took 4 bases from V and 12 from J, leaving 21 bases between them. Germline V gene lookup returns CDR1 LNHDA and CDR2 SQIVND (reference sequence). CDR3 protein: CASSTPYSSGRELFF. The DNA of the CDR3 is TGTGCCAGTAGTACACCCTACTCGTCCGGCCGTGAACTGTTTTTT.

The genes are TRBV28 and TRBJ2-1; D is unresolved. The CDR3 is 13 residues long. The V gene's germline CDR1 is MDHEN and CDR2 SYDVKM. Trimming took 5 bases from V and 5 from J, leaving 10 bases between them. The CDR3 here is CASSLPVNNEQFF. The CDR3 coding sequence is TGTGCCAGCAGTCTTCCGGTTAACAATGAGCAGTTCTTC. Filled out from reference TRBV28 and TRBJ2-1, the complete variable domain reads DVKVTQSSRYLVKRTGEKVFLECVQDMDHENMFWYRQDPGLGLRLIYFSYDVKMKEKGDIPEGYSVSREKKERFSLILESASTNQTSMYLCASSLPVNNEQFFGPGTRLTVL.

This clone was found once. The J gene is TRBJ2-2, the V gene TRBV9; 9 nucleotides align to TRBD1. The CDR3 spans 14 residues. CDR1 and CDR2 (germline): SGDLS, YYNGEE. After removal of 6 bases from V and 6 bases from J, the junction contained 6 bases not matched to a gene. The CDR3 bases are TGTGCCAGCACTAACAGGGGGCGAGCCGGGGAGCTGTTTTTT. As protein: CASTNRGRAGELFF.

This sequence joins TRBV7-9 and TRBJ1-2, with 7 bases matching TRBD1. After removal of 2 bases from V and 6 bases from J, the junction contained 3 bases not matched to a gene. Germline V CDR1 and CDR2: SEHNR, FQNEAQ (reference sequence). The CDR3 runs to 13 residues. The CDR3 sequence is CASSLRGRHGYTF. The CDR3 DNA sequence: TGTGCCAGCAGCTTAAGGGGGCGGCATGGCTACACCTTC.

Of note for this clone: One junction end disagrees with the germline gene, perhaps due to a read error. V is TRBV7-7 and J is TRBJ2-2; the D is unclear. This CDR3 contains 14 residues. The V gene's germline CDR1 is SSHAT and CDR2 FNYEAQ (reference sequence). CDR3 amino acids: CASSPNNNGGELFF. In DNA form, the CDR3 reads TGTGCTAGCAGCCCGAATAACAATGGCGGGGAGCTGTTTTTT.

This clone came up once. The V gene is TRBV19, the J gene TRBJ1-1; D not resolved. Germline assignment: CDR1 LNHDA and CDR2 SQIVND (reference sequence). Deletions cut 4 bases from V and 1 base from J, with 10 bases between. This CDR3 comprises 14 residues. CDR3 sequence (DNA): TGTGCCAGTAGTACCCAGGCGGGGAACACTGAAGCTTTCTTT. As protein: CASSTQAGNTEAFF. The full variable domain, its missing parts supplied by reference TRBV19 and TRBJ1-1, is DGGITQSPKYLFRKEGQNVTLSCEQNLNHDAMYWYRQDPGQGLRLIYYSQIVNDFQKGDIAEGYSVSREKKESFPLTVTSAQKNPTAFYLCASSTQAGNTEAFFGQGTRLTVV.

Only one count was recorded for this clone. The rearrangement links TRBV4-2 to TRBJ1-2; D is perhaps TRBD1 (5 bases). The CDR3 has 14 residues. V was cut by 3 bases and J by 7 bases, with 15 bases left in between. Per the germline V gene, CDR1 is LGHNA and CDR2 is YNFKEQ. CDR3 in amino acids: CASSQPRGIGGYTF. As DNA, the CDR3 is TGTGCCAGCAGCCAGCCCCGGGGGATCGGTGGCTACACCTTC.

This chain joins TRBV7-2 and TRBJ2-5; D is possibly TRBD2 (6 bases). The V gene's germline CDR1 is SGHTA and CDR2 FQGNSA. V was pared by 1 base and J by 4 bases, with 16 bases between. This CDR3 contains 16 residues. Here the CDR3 DNA reads TGTGCCAGCAGCTTAGGATACGGGAGTATCGCAGAGACCCAGTACTTC. Translating gives CASSLGYGSIAETQYF.